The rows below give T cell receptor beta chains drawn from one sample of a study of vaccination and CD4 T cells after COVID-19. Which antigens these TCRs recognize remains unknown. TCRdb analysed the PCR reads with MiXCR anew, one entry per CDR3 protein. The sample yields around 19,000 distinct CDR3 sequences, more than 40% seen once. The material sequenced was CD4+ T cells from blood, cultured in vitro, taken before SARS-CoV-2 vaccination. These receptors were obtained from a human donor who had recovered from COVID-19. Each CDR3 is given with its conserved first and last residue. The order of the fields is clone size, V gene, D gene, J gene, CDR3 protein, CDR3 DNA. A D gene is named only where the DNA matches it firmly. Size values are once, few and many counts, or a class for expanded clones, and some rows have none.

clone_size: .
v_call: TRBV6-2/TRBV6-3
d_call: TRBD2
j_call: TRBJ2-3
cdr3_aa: CASSDAATSGSGTDTQYF
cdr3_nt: TGTGCCAGCAGTGACGCAGCCACTAGCGGGAGTGGCACAGATACGCAGTATTTT

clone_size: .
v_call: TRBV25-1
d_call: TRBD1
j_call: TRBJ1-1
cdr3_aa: CASSEPGGSTEAFF
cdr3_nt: TGTGCCAGCAGTGAACCAGGGGGCAGCACTGAAGCTTTCTTT

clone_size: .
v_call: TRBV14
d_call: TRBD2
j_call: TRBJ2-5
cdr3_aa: CASSQGLAGVPETQYF
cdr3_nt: TGTGCCAGCAGCCAAGGACTAGCGGGAGTTCCCGAGACCCAGTACTTC

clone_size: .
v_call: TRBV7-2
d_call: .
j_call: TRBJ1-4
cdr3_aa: CASSSFGREEKLFF
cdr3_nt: TGTGCCAGCAGCTCCTTCGGCAGGGAGGAAAAACTGTTTTTT

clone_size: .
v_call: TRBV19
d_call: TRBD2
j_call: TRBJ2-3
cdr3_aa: CASHSGRAFGTDTQYF
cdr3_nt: TGTGCCAGCCATAGCGGGAGGGCTTTTGGGACAGATACGCAGTATTTT

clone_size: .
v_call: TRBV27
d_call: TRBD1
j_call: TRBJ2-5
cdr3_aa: CASSNTGGGETQYF
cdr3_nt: TGTGCCAGCAGCAATACAGGGGGCGGAGAGACCCAGTACTTC

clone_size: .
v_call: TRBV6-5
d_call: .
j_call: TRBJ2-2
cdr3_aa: CASSYSGLGANTGEPFF
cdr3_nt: TGTGCCAGCAGTTACTCGGGGCTAGGCGCGAACACCGGGGAGCCGTTTTTT

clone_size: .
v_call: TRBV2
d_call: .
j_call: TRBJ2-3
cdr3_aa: CASSGETSTDTQYF
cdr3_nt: TGTGCCAGCAGTGGGGAGACTAGCACAGATACGCAGTATTTT

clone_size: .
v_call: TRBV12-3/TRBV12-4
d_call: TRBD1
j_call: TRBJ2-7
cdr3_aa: CASSSSGQTYEQYF
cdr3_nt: TGTGCCAGCAGTTCGTCGGGACAGACCTACGAGCAGTACTTC

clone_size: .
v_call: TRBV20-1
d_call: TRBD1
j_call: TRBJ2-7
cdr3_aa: CSAARDSNYEQYF
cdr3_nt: TGCAGTGCGGCTCGGGACAGTAACTACGAGCAGTACTTC

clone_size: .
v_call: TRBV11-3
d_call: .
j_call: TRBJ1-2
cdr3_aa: CASSLQTHYGYTF
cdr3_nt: TGTGCCAGCAGCTTACAGACCCACTATGGCTACACCTTC

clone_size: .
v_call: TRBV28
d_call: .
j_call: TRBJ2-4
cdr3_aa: CASSSGDLAKNIQYF
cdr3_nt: TGTGCCAGCAGTTCCGGTGATCTAGCCAAAAACATTCAGTACTTC

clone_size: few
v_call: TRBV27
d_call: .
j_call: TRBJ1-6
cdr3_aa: CASSLTGVLYSYNSPLHF
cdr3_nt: TGTGCCAGCAGTTTAACCGGCGTCCTTTACTCCTATAATTCACCCCTCCACTTT

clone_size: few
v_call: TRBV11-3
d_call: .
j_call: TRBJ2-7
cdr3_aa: CASSLMTGLSYEQYF
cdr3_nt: TGTGCCAGCAGCCTGATGACAGGCCTCTCCTACGAGCAGTACTTC

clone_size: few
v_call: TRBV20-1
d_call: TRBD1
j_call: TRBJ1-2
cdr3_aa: CSAGQGSSGYTF
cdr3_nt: TGCAGTGCCGGACAGGGGTCTTCTGGCTACACCTTC

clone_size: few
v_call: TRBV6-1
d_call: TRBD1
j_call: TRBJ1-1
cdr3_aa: CASRGQKNTEAFF
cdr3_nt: TGTGCCAGCAGGGGACAGAAGAACACTGAAGCTTTCTTT

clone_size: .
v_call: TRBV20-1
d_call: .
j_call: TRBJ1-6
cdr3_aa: CSARDQGGGSPLHF
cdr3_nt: TGCAGTGCTAGAGATCAAGGGGGTGGCTCACCCCTCCACTTT

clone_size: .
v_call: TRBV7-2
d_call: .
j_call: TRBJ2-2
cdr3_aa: CASSPRRLIVTGELFF
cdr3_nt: TGTGCCAGCAGCCCACGGCGGCTTATTGTGACCGGGGAGCTGTTTTTT

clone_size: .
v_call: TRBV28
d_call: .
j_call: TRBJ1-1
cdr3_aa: CASSQREAFF
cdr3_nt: TGTGCCAGCAGTCAAAGGGAGGCTTTCTTT

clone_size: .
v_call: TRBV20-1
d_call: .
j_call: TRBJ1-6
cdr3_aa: CSARDGAGWSPLHF
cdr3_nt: TGCAGTGCTAGAGATGGGGCGGGGTGGTCACCCCTCCACTTT

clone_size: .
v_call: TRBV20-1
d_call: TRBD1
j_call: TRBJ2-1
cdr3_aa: CSASSTGANEQFF
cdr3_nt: TGCAGTGCTAGTTCCACAGGGGCCAATGAGCAGTTCTTC

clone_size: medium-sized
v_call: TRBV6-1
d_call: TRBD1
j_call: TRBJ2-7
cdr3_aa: CASRDRDRGEQYF
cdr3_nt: TGTGCCAGCAGGGACAGGGATCGGGGTGAGCAGTACTTC

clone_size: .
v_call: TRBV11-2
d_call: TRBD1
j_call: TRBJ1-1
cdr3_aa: CASSLGQGVAEAFF
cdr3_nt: TGTGCCAGCAGCTTGGGACAGGGGGTGGCTGAAGCTTTCTTT

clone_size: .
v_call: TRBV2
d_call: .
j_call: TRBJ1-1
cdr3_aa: CASRLGHQGDTEAFF
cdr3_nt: TGTGCCAGCAGATTGGGACACCAAGGGGACACTGAAGCTTTCTTT

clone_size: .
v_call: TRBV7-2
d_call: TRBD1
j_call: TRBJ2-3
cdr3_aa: CASSLVARGTDTQYF
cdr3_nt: TGTGCCAGCAGCTTGGTTGCCAGGGGGACAGATACGCAGTATTTT

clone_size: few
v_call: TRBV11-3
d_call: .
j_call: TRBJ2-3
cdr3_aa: CASSSGPPSTDTQYF
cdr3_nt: TGTGCCAGCAGCTCCGGGCCCCCTAGCACAGATACGCAGTATTTT

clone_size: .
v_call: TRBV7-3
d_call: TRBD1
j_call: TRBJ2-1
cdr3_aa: CASSSQTGKGEQFF
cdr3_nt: TGTGCCAGCAGCTCCCAGACAGGGAAGGGTGAGCAGTTCTTC

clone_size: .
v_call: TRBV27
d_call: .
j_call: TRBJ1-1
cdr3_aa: CASSPPTGRSITEAFF
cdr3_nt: TGTGCCAGCAGTCCTCCGACAGGACGATCGATCACTGAAGCTTTCTTT

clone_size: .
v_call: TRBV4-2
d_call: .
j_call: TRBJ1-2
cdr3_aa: CASSQERSAGYTF
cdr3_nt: TGTGCCAGCAGCCAGGAAAGATCGGCCGGCTACACCTTC

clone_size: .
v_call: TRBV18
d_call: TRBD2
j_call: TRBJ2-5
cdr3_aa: CASALVPSGQETQYF
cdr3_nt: TGTGCCAGCGCCCTGGTCCCTAGCGGACAAGAGACCCAGTACTTC

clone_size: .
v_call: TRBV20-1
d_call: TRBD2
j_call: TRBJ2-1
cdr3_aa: CSARELAGGRLTYNEQFF
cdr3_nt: TGCAGTGCTAGAGAACTAGCGGGGGGCCGATTGACCTACAATGAGCAGTTCTTC

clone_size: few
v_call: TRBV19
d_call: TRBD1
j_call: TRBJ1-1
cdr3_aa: CASTRDRGQTEAFF
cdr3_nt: TGTGCCAGTACCAGGGACAGGGGGCAAACTGAAGCTTTCTTT